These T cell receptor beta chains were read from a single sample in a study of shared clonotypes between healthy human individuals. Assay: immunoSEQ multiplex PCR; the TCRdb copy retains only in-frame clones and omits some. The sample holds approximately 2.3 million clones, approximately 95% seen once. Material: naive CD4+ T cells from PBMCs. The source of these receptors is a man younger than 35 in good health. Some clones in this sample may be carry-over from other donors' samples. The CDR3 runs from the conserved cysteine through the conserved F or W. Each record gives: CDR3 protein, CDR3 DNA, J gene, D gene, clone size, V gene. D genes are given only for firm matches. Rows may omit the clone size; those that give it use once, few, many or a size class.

CDR3 protein: CAWSVGGPGIEQYF
CDR3 DNA: TGTGCCTGGAGTGTAGGGGGCCCAGGGATCGAGCAGTACTTC
J gene: TRBJ2-7
D gene: TRBD1
clone size: NA
V gene: TRBV30

CDR3 protein: CASSTGQGNEKLFF
CDR3 DNA: TGTGCCAGCAGCACGGGACAGGGGAATGAAAAACTGTTTTTT
J gene: TRBJ1-4
D gene: TRBD1
clone size: few
V gene: TRBV5-4

CDR3 protein: CASSPGTYNEQFF
CDR3 DNA: TGTGCCAGCTCACCGGGCACCTACAATGAGCAGTTCTTC
J gene: TRBJ2-1
D gene: NA
clone size: NA
V gene: TRBV18

CDR3 protein: CASSLRGDTEAFF
CDR3 DNA: TGTGCCAGCAGCTTACGGGGGGACACTGAAGCTTTCTTT
J gene: TRBJ1-1
D gene: NA
clone size: once
V gene: TRBV11-3

CDR3 protein: CASSLGGTYQETQYF
CDR3 DNA: TGCGCCAGCAGCTTGGGCGGGACTTACCAAGAGACCCAGTACTTC
J gene: TRBJ2-5
D gene: NA
clone size: NA
V gene: TRBV5-1

CDR3 protein: CASSKGINGYTF
CDR3 DNA: TGTGCCAGCAGCAAGGGGATCAATGGCTACACCTTC
J gene: TRBJ1-2
D gene: NA
clone size: NA
V gene: TRBV7-9

CDR3 protein: CSVGLAGVTDTQYF
CDR3 DNA: TGCAGCGTGGGACTAGCGGGAGTCACAGATACGCAGTATTTT
J gene: TRBJ2-3
D gene: TRBD2
clone size: NA
V gene: TRBV29-1

CDR3 protein: CASRGLSTIYF
CDR3 DNA: TGTGCCAGCAGGGGCCTGAGCACCATATATTTT
J gene: TRBJ1-3
D gene: NA
clone size: NA
V gene: TRBV25-1

CDR3 protein: CASSTQGGSDEQYF
CDR3 DNA: TGTGCCAGCTCTACTCAGGGAGGGTCGGACGAGCAGTACTTC
J gene: TRBJ2-7
D gene: TRBD2
clone size: once
V gene: TRBV19

CDR3 protein: CASSEGVQETQYF
CDR3 DNA: TGTGCCAGCAGCGAGGGGGTCCAAGAGACCCAGTACTTC
J gene: TRBJ2-5
D gene: NA
clone size: NA
V gene: TRBV7-3

CDR3 protein: CASSYARNTEAFF
CDR3 DNA: TGTGCCAGCAGTTACGCCAGGAACACTGAAGCTTTCTTT
J gene: TRBJ1-1
D gene: NA
clone size: once
V gene: TRBV6-6

CDR3 protein: CASSDPSGKDTGELFF
CDR3 DNA: TGTGCCAGCAGTGATCCTAGCGGGAAAGACACCGGGGAGCTGTTTTTT
J gene: TRBJ2-2
D gene: TRBD2
clone size: NA
V gene: TRBV25-1

CDR3 protein: CASSLRRGTSVYF
CDR3 DNA: TGTGCCAGCAGCTTAAGACGGGGGACTTCTGTGTACTTC
J gene: TRBJ2-5
D gene: NA
clone size: NA
V gene: TRBV11-3

CDR3 protein: CATSRDGVGYTF
CDR3 DNA: TGTGCCACCAGCAGAGACGGGGTTGGCTACACCTTC
J gene: TRBJ1-2
D gene: NA
clone size: NA
V gene: TRBV15

CDR3 protein: CASSFDRTPSYEQYF
CDR3 DNA: TGCGCCAGCAGCTTCGACAGGACACCCTCCTACGAGCAGTACTTC
J gene: TRBJ2-7
D gene: NA
clone size: NA
V gene: TRBV5-1

CDR3 protein: CASSLGLDSTDTQYF
CDR3 DNA: TGTGCCAGCAGCTTAGGGCTAGATAGCACAGATACGCAGTATTTT
J gene: TRBJ2-3
D gene: NA
clone size: NA
V gene: TRBV7-7

CDR3 protein: CASSPSRGDMNTEAFF
CDR3 DNA: TGTGCCAGCAGTCCATCCCGAGGGGATATGAACACTGAAGCTTTCTTT
J gene: TRBJ1-1
D gene: NA
clone size: once
V gene: TRBV28

CDR3 protein: CASSSPTGGVGYEQYF
CDR3 DNA: TGTGCCAGCAGCTCGCCGACAGGGGGAGTCGGATACGAGCAGTACTTC
J gene: TRBJ2-7
D gene: TRBD1
clone size: NA
V gene: TRBV28

CDR3 protein: CAWIQGNGEKLFF
CDR3 DNA: TGTGCCTGGATTCAGGGGAATGGAGAAAAACTGTTTTTT
J gene: TRBJ1-4
D gene: NA
clone size: few
V gene: TRBV30

CDR3 protein: CASSHFKGAERPGTEAFF
CDR3 DNA: TGTGCCAGCAGCCATTTCAAGGGGGCAGAACGCCCGGGGACTGAAGCTTTCTTT
J gene: TRBJ1-1
D gene: NA
clone size: NA
V gene: TRBV21-1

CDR3 protein: CASSYAASSYNEQFF
CDR3 DNA: TGTGCCAGCAGTTACGCCGCCAGCTCCTACAATGAGCAGTTCTTC
J gene: TRBJ2-1
D gene: NA
clone size: NA
V gene: TRBV6-5

CDR3 protein: CASSADRSSYEQYF
CDR3 DNA: TGTGCCAGCAGTGCGGACAGGAGCTCCTACGAGCAGTACTTC
J gene: TRBJ2-7
D gene: TRBD1
clone size: NA
V gene: TRBV2

CDR3 protein: CASTQGGQNEKLFF
CDR3 DNA: TGCGCCAGCACCCAGGGGGGCCAGAATGAAAAACTGTTTTTT
J gene: TRBJ1-4
D gene: TRBD1
clone size: NA
V gene: TRBV10-2

CDR3 protein: CASSTGTANYGYTF
CDR3 DNA: TGTGCCAGCAGTACCGGGACCGCTAACTATGGCTACACCTTC
J gene: TRBJ1-2
D gene: NA
clone size: NA
V gene: TRBV2

CDR3 protein: CASSNPGQGPGAGYTF
CDR3 DNA: TGTGCCAGTAGTAACCCGGGACAGGGCCCGGGTGCGGGCTACACCTTC
J gene: TRBJ1-2
D gene: TRBD1
clone size: NA
V gene: TRBV19

CDR3 protein: CAWSVKTSGRGWQETQYF
CDR3 DNA: TGTGCCTGGAGTGTCAAGACTAGCGGGAGGGGGTGGCAAGAGACCCAGTACTTC
J gene: TRBJ2-5
D gene: TRBD2
clone size: NA
V gene: TRBV30

CDR3 protein: CASSSPASSDTQYF
CDR3 DNA: TGTGCCAGCAGCTCGCCTGCGAGTTCAGATACGCAGTATTTT
J gene: TRBJ2-3
D gene: NA
clone size: NA
V gene: TRBV5-8

CDR3 protein: CASTLARAFF
CDR3 DNA: TGTGCCAGCACCCTTGCGAGGGCTTTCTTT
J gene: TRBJ1-1
D gene: NA
clone size: few
V gene: TRBV21-1

CDR3 protein: CASSVEGGSGNTIYF
CDR3 DNA: TGTGCCAGCAGCGTAGAGGGGGGATCAGGAAACACCATATATTTT
J gene: TRBJ1-3
D gene: NA
clone size: NA
V gene: TRBV9

CDR3 protein: CASSLYVNTEAFF
CDR3 DNA: TGTGCCAGCAGTTTATATGTGAACACTGAAGCTTTCTTT
J gene: TRBJ1-1
D gene: NA
clone size: once
V gene: TRBV27

CDR3 protein: CASSPSLARGDEQYF
CDR3 DNA: TGTGCCAGCTCACCAAGTCTGGCACGAGGGGACGAGCAGTACTTC
J gene: TRBJ2-7
D gene: NA
clone size: NA
V gene: TRBV18

CDR3 protein: CASSTNFGHPYEQYF
CDR3 DNA: TGTGCCAGCAGTACAAATTTCGGACACCCCTACGAGCAGTACTTC
J gene: TRBJ2-7
D gene: NA
clone size: NA
V gene: TRBV11-1

CDR3 protein: CASTGHPSTDTQYF
CDR3 DNA: TGTGCCAGCACTGGACACCCGAGCACAGATACGCAGTATTTT
J gene: TRBJ2-3
D gene: NA
clone size: once
V gene: TRBV6-1

CDR3 protein: CASSLFFGTGGNSPLHF
CDR3 DNA: TGTGCCAGCAGTTTATTTTTCGGCACAGGGGGGAATTCACCCCTCCACTTT
J gene: TRBJ1-6
D gene: TRBD1
clone size: NA
V gene: TRBV27

CDR3 protein: CAFGAGGYEQYF
CDR3 DNA: TGTGCCTTCGGAGCGGGGGGCTACGAGCAGTACTTC
J gene: TRBJ2-7
D gene: TRBD2
clone size: NA
V gene: TRBV30

CDR3 protein: CASSYSIGMNTEAFF
CDR3 DNA: TGTGCCAGCAGTTACTCGATAGGGATGAACACTGAAGCTTTCTTT
J gene: TRBJ1-1
D gene: NA
clone size: NA
V gene: TRBV6-5

CDR3 protein: CASSFSRGGAIDTQYF
CDR3 DNA: TGTGCCAGCAGCTTTTCCAGGGGGGGAGCGATAGATACGCAGTATTTT
J gene: TRBJ2-3
D gene: NA
clone size: NA
V gene: TRBV11-2

CDR3 protein: CATSKGPHSNQPQHF
CDR3 DNA: TGTGCCACCAGCAAGGGGCCCCATAGCAATCAGCCCCAGCATTTT
J gene: TRBJ1-5
D gene: NA
clone size: NA
V gene: TRBV15

CDR3 protein: CATSNGVWDTEAFF
CDR3 DNA: TGTGCCACCAGCAACGGCGTCTGGGACACTGAAGCTTTCTTT
J gene: TRBJ1-1
D gene: NA
clone size: once
V gene: TRBV15

CDR3 protein: CASSLASGDINYGYTF
CDR3 DNA: TGCGCCAGCAGCTTGGCCAGTGGCGACATTAACTATGGCTACACCTTC
J gene: TRBJ1-2
D gene: NA
clone size: NA
V gene: TRBV5-1

CDR3 protein: CASSLKGDYNEQFF
CDR3 DNA: TGTGCCAGCAGCTTAAAGGGGGATTACAATGAGCAGTTCTTC
J gene: TRBJ2-1
D gene: NA
clone size: NA
V gene: TRBV7-3

CDR3 protein: CASSAPAGGAGTQYF
CDR3 DNA: TGTGCCAGCAGCGCACCGGCGGGAGGCGCAGGGACCCAGTACTTC
J gene: TRBJ2-5
D gene: TRBD2
clone size: once
V gene: TRBV11-1

CDR3 protein: CASSDQNSGQPQHF
CDR3 DNA: TGTGCCAGCAGCGATCAAAACAGCGGGCAGCCCCAGCATTTT
J gene: TRBJ1-5
D gene: NA
clone size: NA
V gene: TRBV5-4